A selection of T cell receptor beta chains follows, all from one sample in a study of response to subunit inactivated influenza vaccine. TCRdb reprocessed the RT-PCR reads with MiXCR, giving one entry per CDR3 protein. The table records about 190,000 distinct CDR3 sequences, over 13% of them present only once. The source was CD8+ T cells sorted from PBMCs, collected less than 6 days after vaccination. The receptors shown here come from a man aged 50 or older who received an inactivated influenza vaccine. Each CDR3 is given with its conserved first and last residue. The order of the fields is clone size, J gene, V gene, D gene, CDR3 DNA, CDR3 protein. A D gene is named only where the DNA matches it firmly. Clone size is given for some rows only: seen once, a few or many times, or a class if the clone is expanded.

>few|TRBJ2-2|TRBV29-1|TRBD1
TGCAGCGTGCCGGGGACAGGGAGCACCGGGGAGCTGTTTTTT
CSVPGTGSTGELFF
>few|TRBJ1-1|TRBV20-1|NA
TGCAGTGCCCCGTACTACACTGAAGCTTTCTTT
CSAPYYTEAFF
>few|TRBJ2-7|TRBV15|TRBD1
TGTGCCACCAGCACACCGGGACAGGGGATGGGCTCCTACGAGCAGTACTTC
CATSTPGQGMGSYEQYF
>NA|TRBJ2-1|TRBV12-3/TRBV12-4|TRBD2
TGTGCCAGCAGGGAACTAGCGGGGGGCCCCCATGAGCAGTTCTTC
CASRELAGGPHEQFF
>NA|TRBJ2-5|TRBV9|NA
TGTGCCAGCAGCGTAGGTTCGGGCTGGGAGACCCAGTACTTC
CASSVGSGWETQYF
>NA|TRBJ2-5|TRBV5-6|NA
TGTGCCAGCAGCCCCGGGCTGCGGGGACTTCTCGAGACCCAGTACTTC
CASSPGLRGLLETQYF
>NA|TRBJ1-2|TRBV6-2/TRBV6-3|NA
TGTGCCAGCAGTCGTTGGGACCCTTCGGGCTACACCTTC
CASSRWDPSGYTF
>NA|TRBJ1-2|TRBV20-1|NA
TGCAGTGCTCATAATGCCCCTTCGACAGGACCGGATTTTTATGGCTACACCTTC
CSAHNAPSTGPDFYGYTF
>few|TRBJ1-1|TRBV7-9|NA
TGTGCCAGCAGCCTAGCTCTCGAGGGCACTGAAGCTTTCTTT
CASSLALEGTEAFF
>few|TRBJ2-2|TRBV24-1|NA
TGTGCCACCAGTGATGTCGGGACAACGAACACCGGGGAGCTGTTTTTT
CATSDVGTTNTGELFF
>NA|TRBJ2-7|TRBV20-1|TRBD2
TGCAGTGCTAGAGATGGCGGGGGAGAGGGTCTCTACGAGCAGTACTTC
CSARDGGGEGLYEQYF
>NA|TRBJ2-7|TRBV28|TRBD2
TGTGCCAGCAGTTTGCTAGCGGATACCTACGAGCAGTACTTC
CASSLLADTYEQYF
>few|TRBJ1-5|TRBV4-1|NA
TGCGCCAGCAGCCAGGGGGGGTATAGCAATCAGCCCCAGCATTTT
CASSQGGYSNQPQHF
>NA|TRBJ2-3|TRBV11-2|NA
TGTGCCAGCAGCTCTGGACTTACAGATACGCAGTATTTT
CASSSGLTDTQYF
>NA|TRBJ2-7|TRBV9|NA
TGTGCCAGCAGCGCCGATGGCAGGCTAAGCGAGCAGTACTTC
CASSADGRLSEQYF
>many|TRBJ2-2|TRBV7-9|NA
TGTGCCAGCAGCTTACCGCCGGGCGGGGAGCTGTTTTTT
CASSLPPGGELFF
>NA|TRBJ2-3|TRBV25-1|TRBD1
TGTGCCAGCAGTGGCGGCGGACAGGGGTGGTGGGCAGATACGCAGTATTTT
CASSGGGQGWWADTQYF
>NA|TRBJ1-5|TRBV10-3|NA
TGTGCCATCTGGGCAGGGGAGGTCAATCAGCCCCAGCATTTT
CAIWAGEVNQPQHF
>many|TRBJ2-7|TRBV6-2/TRBV6-3|TRBD1
TGTGCCAGCACCTCCTCCGACAGGGACGAGCAGTACTTC
CASTSSDRDEQYF
>many|TRBJ2-7|TRBV12-3/TRBV12-4|NA
TGTGCCAGCAGTTTTGGGCAGGGTAGCGAGCAGTACTTC
CASSFGQGSEQYF
>NA|TRBJ2-1|TRBV19|NA
TGTGCCAGTAGTTTATGGGGGGCTAGAGACAATGAGCAGTTCTTC
CASSLWGARDNEQFF
>NA|TRBJ2-7|TRBV12-3/TRBV12-4|TRBD1
TGTGCCAGCAGTCCATCGGGACAGCACTACGAGCAGTACTTC
CASSPSGQHYEQYF
>NA|TRBJ2-1|TRBV12-3/TRBV12-4|NA
TGTGCCAGCACTCCGGGCGGTGAGCAGTTCTTC
CASTPGGEQFF
>many|TRBJ1-1|TRBV4-1|TRBD1
TGCGCCAGCAGCCGAGGGGACAGGCCGAACACTGAAGCTTTCTTT
CASSRGDRPNTEAFF
>few|TRBJ2-1|TRBV29-1|NA
TGCAGCGTTGAGAACAGAGGGTCCTACAATGAGCAGTTCTTC
CSVENRGSYNEQFF
>once|TRBJ2-5|TRBV14|TRBD2
TGTGCCAGCAGCCAACCCCGGCTAGCGGGGGGTGAGACCCAGTACTTC
CASSQPRLAGGETQYF
>many|TRBJ2-1|TRBV5-1|TRBD1
TGCGCCAGCAGCCTTAATCACGGACAGGGTAAGGTCTTC
CASSLNHGQGKVF
>few|TRBJ1-1|TRBV5-1|NA
TGCGCCAGCAGCTTGGCTCGGGGCGGGGACACTGAAGCTTTCTTT
CASSLARGGDTEAFF
>few|TRBJ2-2|TRBV12-3/TRBV12-4|NA
TGTGCCAGCAGAACCTCTGCCGGGGAGCTGTTTTTT
CASRTSAGELFF
>NA|TRBJ2-3|TRBV27|NA
TGTGCCAGCAGTTTTTGGGCGCCGGAGGATTACACAGATACGCAGTATTTT
CASSFWAPEDYTDTQYF
>few|TRBJ2-3|TRBV7-8|NA
TGTGCCAGCAGCTTAGAGCGGGCTGGCACAGATACGCAGTATTTT
CASSLERAGTDTQYF
>many|TRBJ2-3|TRBV6-1|TRBD2
TGTGCCAGCAGTCAAGGACTAGCGGGGAGCACAGATACGCAGTATTTT
CASSQGLAGSTDTQYF
>NA|TRBJ2-3|TRBV12-3/TRBV12-4|NA
TGTGCCAGCAGTTTATCGCCCGCGGTTACAGATACGCAGTATTTT
CASSLSPAVTDTQYF
>few|TRBJ2-5|TRBV7-6|NA
TGTGCCAGCAGCCCATGGACTGGTTCAGGCGAGGAGACCCAGTACTTC
CASSPWTGSGEETQYF
>few|TRBJ2-1|TRBV24-1|TRBD1
TGTGCCACCAGTGACCAGGGACAGGGTTCCAATGAGCAGTTCTTC
CATSDQGQGSNEQFF
>few|TRBJ1-2|TRBV21-1|NA
TGTGCCAGCAGCAAGCCGGGACAGGTCCTTCCTGACACCTTC
CASSKPGQVLPDTF
>NA|TRBJ2-6|TRBV9|TRBD1
TGTGCCAGCAGCTTTCCGGACAGGGGAGGCTCTGGGGCCAACGTCCTGACTTTC
CASSFPDRGGSGANVLTF
>few|TRBJ2-7|TRBV4-1|TRBD1
TGCGCCAGCAGCACAGGGGGTGGATCCTACGAGCAGTACTTC
CASSTGGGSYEQYF
>NA|TRBJ2-3|TRBV7-6|NA
TGTGCCAGCAGCTTAGAAGGGAGCGGAACCTCCACAGATACGCAGTATTTT
CASSLEGSGTSTDTQYF